The clone carrying this TCR beta chain appeared once. The entry originates in a study of blood T cell repertoires in COVID-19. The wider study: Collection of acute and convalescent COVID-19 samples took place in the United States, Italy and Spain.

Using immunoSEQ multiplex PCR, the repertoire was profiled, and TCRdb retains in-frame clones only, with some absent. The sample lists 300,000 to 400,000 clones; 88% were seen once. Trimming removed 2 bases from V and 7 bases from J, with 6 bases in between. Looked up from germline, CDR1 is GTSNPN and CDR2 is SVGIG (reference sequence). This CDR3 is 12 amino acids long. This clonotype was sampled from a woman in her 70s with COVID-19, enrolled during active disease. The V and J genes are TRBV30 and TRBJ1-6, with D maybe TRBD1 (6 bases). Sequencing was performed on peripheral blood. The DNA of the CDR3 is TGTGCCTGGAGTAGGGGGAATTCACCCCTCCACTTT. Translating it yields CAWSRGNSPLHF.